These 10 T cell receptor beta chains share one sample of origin, sequenced in a study of OX40 agonist ivuxolimab in advanced cancers. The table came from immunoSEQ multiplex PCR; TCRdb's copy has only in-frame clones and leaves some out. This repertoire shows under 55,000 clones, roughly nine tenths found once; its top ten account for less than 7%. The specimen was CD4+ or CD8+ T cells sorted from blood, collected in a trial of the OX40 agonist ivuxolimab. Every receptor here comes from an adult with an advanced solid tumor such as melanoma, head and neck, liver or kidney cancer.

The table lists this clone with a few counts. The rearrangement uses TRBV21-1 and TRBJ1-2; the DNA was not compared with TRBD1, the D call given in the table. TRBV21-1 corresponds to a pseudogene. CDR3 length: 12 amino acids. The CDR3 region has the DNA TGTGCCAGCCGGGACAGGAATCATGGCTACACCTTC. Protein product: CASRDRNHGYTF.

The J gene is TRBJ2-7, the V gene TRBV29-1; D tentatively fits TRBD1 or TRBD2 (5 bases each). This CDR3 region has 15 residues. With 4 bases removed from V and 3 bases from J, the gap between germline ends came to 19 bases. CDR1 and CDR2 (germline): SQVTM, ANQGSEA. For the CDR3, the DNA is TGCAGCGTTGCCGGGCAGGGAGTATCTGGCTACGAGCAGTACTTC. Its protein is CSVAGQGVSGYEQYF.

The V call is TRBV2, the J call TRBJ1-1, with D uncertain. Trimming shortened V by 3 bases and J by 1 base, and 15 bases separated the two germline ends. There are 16 residues in the CDR3. Germline V gives CDR1 SNHLY, CDR2 FYNNEI. The CDR3 is CASSDLVGLGNTEAFF. DNA for the CDR3: TGTGCCAGCAGTGATCTCGTGGGGTTGGGGAACACTGAAGCTTTCTTT.

The chain uses TRBV7-8 and TRBJ2-2; TRBD2 might be the D (7 bases). Germline CDR1 is SGHVS and CDR2 is FQNEAQ. V was cut by 5 bases and J by 10 bases, with 14 bases left in between. The CDR3 has 13 amino acids. CDR3 residues: CASSPVGGQELFF. The DNA of the CDR3 is TGTGCCAGCAGCCCCGTGGGGGGGCAGGAGCTGTTTTTT.

The rearrangement uses TRBV5-1 and TRBJ1-1; possibly TRBD1 for D (5 bases). V lost 6 bases to trimming and J lost 2 bases, with 14 bases between them. CDR1 is SGHRS and CDR2 is YFSETQ in the germline V gene. This CDR3 region has 14 residues. The CDR3 here is CASNIQGANTEAFF. For the CDR3, the DNA is TGCGCCAGCAACATTCAGGGTGCAAACACTGAAGCTTTCTTT. The full variable domain, in which reference TRBV5-1 and TRBJ1-1 provide the parts outside the CDR3, is KAGVTQTPRYLIKTRGQQVTLSCSPISGHRSVSWYQQTPGQGLQFLFEYFSETQRNKGNFPGRFSGRQFSNSRSEMNVSTLELGDSALYLCASNIQGANTEAFFGQGTRLTVV.

This chain joins TRBV6-5 and TRBJ1-1, with D possibly being TRBD1 (6 bases). Trimming pared 6 bases from V and 1 base from J, leaving 15 bases between. CDR1 MNHEY and CDR2 SVGAGI come from the germline V gene. This CDR3 spans 15 amino acids. CDR3 sequence: CASSEGGAKNTEAFF. The DNA for the CDR3 is TGTGCCAGCAGCGAGGGGGGGGCGAAGAACACTGAAGCTTTCTTT.

The genes are TRBV10-3 and TRBJ2-3, with D possibly matching TRBD1 (6 bases). This CDR3 has 13 amino acids. Germline-derived CDR1 and CDR2 are ENHRY and SYGVKD. V lost 6 bases and J 3 bases, leaving 10 bases between the germline ends. The CDR3 region is CAIRHTGTDTQYF. The CDR3 bases are TGTGCCATCAGGCATACAGGGACAGATACGCAGTATTTT.

This clone was found once. This chain links TRBV7-8 with TRBJ1-2; perhaps TRBD1 as D (5 bases). This CDR3 comprises 16 residues. CDR1 is SGHVS, CDR2 FQNEAQ, per germline. V was cut by 1 base and J by 4 bases, with 16 bases left in between. This chain's CDR3 is CASSLELRGSGYGYTF. In DNA form, the CDR3 reads TGTGCCAGCAGCTTAGAATTAAGGGGCTCGGGCTATGGCTACACCTTC.

V gene TRBV28 combines with J gene TRBJ2-1; maybe TRBD2 (6 bases). Germline V gene lookup returns CDR1 MDHEN and CDR2 SYDVKM. V shed 5 bases and J shed 4 bases, with 9 bases lying between them. This CDR3 region has 13 residues. CDR3 in DNA: TGTGCCAGCAGTCCCGGGACTTACAATGAGCAGTTCTTC. It encodes CASSPGTYNEQFF.

This clone was observed a handful of times. The identical CDR3 is also encoded by other nucleotide sequences in the sample. This chain joins TRBV7-9 and TRBJ1-3; D gene uncertain. The CDR3 length is 12 residues. The germline CDR1 and CDR2 sequences are SEHNR and FQNEAQ (reference sequence). Between the trimmed V and J ends, which lost 2 bases and 4 bases, there was a span of 3 bases. The CDR3: CASSLRGNTIYF. The CDR3 DNA sequence: TGTGCCAGCAGCTTACGAGGAAACACCATATATTTT.